The following is a TCR beta chain sequence with its context. The antigen remains unidentified. The junction differs from germline at one of its ends, possibly a read error. Germline V gene lookup returns CDR1 SGHRS and CDR2 YFSETQ. CDR3 length: 18 amino acids. This sample is drawn from a study of CD8+CD57+ T cells in acquired aplastic anemia. Background on the study: The study obtained an average of 3.2 ug of DNA from sorted CD4+ and CD8+ cells.

Genomic DNA was employed as the template in profiling TCR beta VDJ and CDR3. TCRdb redid the calling of the reads with MiXCR, one entry per CDR3 protein. The sample includes some 410,000 distinct CDR3 sequences, roughly 68% of them seen just once. Study-wide results and caveats: Statistical testing detected no significant gap in CD8+ Simpson's diversity between patients and controls.

Sequenced material: sorted CD4+, CD8+, or CD8+CD57+ T cells (not recorded which) from PBMCs. This rearrangement joins TRBV5-1 to TRBJ2-5; the match to TRBD1 covers 9 bases. This TCR derives from a human donor in good health, serving as a control. CDR3 loop: CASSYHGQGFFNQETQYF. The CDR3 DNA is TGTGCCAGCAGTTATCACGGACAGGGGTTTTTCAACCAAGAGACCCAGTACTTC.